This T cell receptor (beta chain) was sequenced in a study of blood T cells in healthy people across ages. Findings and caveats of the study: Correlation between TCR beta diversity and naive T cell percentage was strong. The long-lived group displayed more naive CD4+ cells, plus higher diversity, than the aged donors did.

This clonotype has more than one count but fewer than ten. The antigen remains undetermined. The second PCR ran roughly 6 to 11 cycles with a sample-barcoded 5' primer and J-beta primers. Template switching added a 12-random-nucleotide identifier to every cDNA molecule. TCRdb reprocessed the 5' RACE reads via MiXCR and lists one record per CDR3 protein. Altogether around 1,100,000 distinct CDR3 sequences are present, approximately 38% being singletons, with the ten largest covering roughly 13%. Trimming removed 2 bases from V and 3 bases from J, with 12 bases in between. This CDR3 has 14 residues. The V gene's germline CDR1 is DFQATT and CDR2 SNEGSKA (reference sequence).

This TCR was recovered from a man younger than 35 in good health. The chain carries TRBV20-1 and TRBJ2-3; tentatively, D is TRBD2 (5 bases). Input material: blood. The chain's CDR3 is CSARPGFGTDTQYF. The CDR3 DNA follows: TGCAGTGCTAGACCGGGGTTCGGGACAGATACGCAGTATTTT.